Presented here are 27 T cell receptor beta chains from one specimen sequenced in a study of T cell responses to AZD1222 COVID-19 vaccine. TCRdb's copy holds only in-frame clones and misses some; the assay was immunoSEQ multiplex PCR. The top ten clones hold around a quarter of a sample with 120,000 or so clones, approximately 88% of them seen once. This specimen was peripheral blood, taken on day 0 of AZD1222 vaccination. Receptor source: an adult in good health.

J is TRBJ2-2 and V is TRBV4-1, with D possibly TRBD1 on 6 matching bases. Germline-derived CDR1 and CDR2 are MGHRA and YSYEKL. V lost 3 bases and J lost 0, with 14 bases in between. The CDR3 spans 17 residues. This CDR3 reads CASSQPSAGANTGELFF. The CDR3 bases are TGCGCCAGCAGCCAGCCTTCGGCAGGGGCGAACACCGGGGAGCTGTTTTTT.

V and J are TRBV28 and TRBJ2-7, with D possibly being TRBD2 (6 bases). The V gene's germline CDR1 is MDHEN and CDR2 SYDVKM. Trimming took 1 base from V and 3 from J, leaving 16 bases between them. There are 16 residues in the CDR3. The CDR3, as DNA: TGTGCCAGCAGTTTATCTCTAGCGATATTAAGCTACGAGCAGTACTTC. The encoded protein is CASSLSLAILSYEQYF.

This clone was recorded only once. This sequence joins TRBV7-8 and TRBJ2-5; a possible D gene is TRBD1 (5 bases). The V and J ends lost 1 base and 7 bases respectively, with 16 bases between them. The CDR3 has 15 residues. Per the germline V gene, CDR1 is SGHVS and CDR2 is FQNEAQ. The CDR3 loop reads CASSLESLGQGTQYF. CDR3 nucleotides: TGTGCCAGCAGCTTAGAGTCCCTAGGCCAGGGGACCCAGTACTTC.

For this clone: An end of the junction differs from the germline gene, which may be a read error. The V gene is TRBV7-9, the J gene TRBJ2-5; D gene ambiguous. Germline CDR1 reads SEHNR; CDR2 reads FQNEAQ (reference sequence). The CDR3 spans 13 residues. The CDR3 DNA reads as TGTGCCAACAGCTTAGGCGGTGAAGAGACCCAGTACTTC. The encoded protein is CANSLGGEETQYF.

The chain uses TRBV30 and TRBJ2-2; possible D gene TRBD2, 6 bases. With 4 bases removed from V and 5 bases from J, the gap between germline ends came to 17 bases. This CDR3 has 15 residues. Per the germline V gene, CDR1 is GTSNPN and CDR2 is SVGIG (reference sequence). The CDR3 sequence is CAWIPAGLATGELFF. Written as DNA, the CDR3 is TGTGCCTGGATACCGGCGGGGCTAGCGACCGGGGAGCTGTTTTTT. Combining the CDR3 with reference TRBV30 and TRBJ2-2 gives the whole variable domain SQTIHQWPATLVQPVGSPLSLECTVEGTSNPNLYWYRQAAGRGLQLLFYSVGIGQISSEVPQNLSASRPQDRQFILSSKKLLLSDSGFYLCAWIPAGLATGELFFGEGSRLTVL.

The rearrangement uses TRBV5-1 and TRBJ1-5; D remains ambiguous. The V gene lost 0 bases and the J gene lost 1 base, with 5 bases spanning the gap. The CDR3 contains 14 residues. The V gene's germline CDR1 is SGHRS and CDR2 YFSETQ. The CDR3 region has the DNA TGCGCCAGCAGCTTGGCCGGGAGCAATCAGCCCCAGCATTTT. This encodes CASSLAGSNQPQHF. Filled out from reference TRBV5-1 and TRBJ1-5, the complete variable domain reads KAGVTQTPRYLIKTRGQQVTLSCSPISGHRSVSWYQQTPGQGLQFLFEYFSETQRNKGNFPGRFSGRQFSNSRSEMNVSTLELGDSALYLCASSLAGSNQPQHFGDGTRLSIL.

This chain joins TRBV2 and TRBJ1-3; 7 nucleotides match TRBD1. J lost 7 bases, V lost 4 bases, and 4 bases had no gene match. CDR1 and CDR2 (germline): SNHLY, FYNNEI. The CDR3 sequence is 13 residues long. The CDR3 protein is CASSVGRGNTIYF. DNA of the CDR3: TGTGCCAGCAGTGTTGGCAGGGGGAACACCATATATTTT.

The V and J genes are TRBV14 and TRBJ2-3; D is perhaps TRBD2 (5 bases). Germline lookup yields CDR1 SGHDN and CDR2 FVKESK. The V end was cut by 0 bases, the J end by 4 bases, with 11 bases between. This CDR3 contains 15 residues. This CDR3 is CASSQDRHGADTQYF. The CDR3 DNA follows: TGTGCCAGCAGCCAAGATAGGCACGGGGCAGATACGCAGTATTTT.

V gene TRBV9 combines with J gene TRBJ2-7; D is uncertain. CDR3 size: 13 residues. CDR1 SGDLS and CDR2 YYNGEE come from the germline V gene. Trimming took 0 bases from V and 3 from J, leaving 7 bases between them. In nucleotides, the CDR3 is TGTGCCAGCAGCGTAGCCCCCAGCTACGAGCAGTACTTC. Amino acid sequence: CASSVAPSYEQYF.

CDR3 region: CAWSVSFSVGLTDSYEQYF. In DNA, the CDR3 is TGTGCCTGGAGTGTATCTTTCTCGGTCGGCCTAACGGACTCCTACGAGCAGTACTTC. The chain carries TRBV30 and TRBJ2-7; D gene uncertain. Trimming removed 0 bases from V and 0 bases from J, with 24 bases in between. Germline CDR1 reads GTSNPN; CDR2 reads SVGIG (reference sequence). CDR3 length: 19 residues.

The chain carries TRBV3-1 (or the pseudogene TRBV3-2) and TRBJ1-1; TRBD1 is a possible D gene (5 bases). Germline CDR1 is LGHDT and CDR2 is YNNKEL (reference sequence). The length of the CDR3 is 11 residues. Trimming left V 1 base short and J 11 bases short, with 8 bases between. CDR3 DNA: TGTGCCAGCAGCCAAGGAGGGGCCGCTTTCTTT. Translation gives CASSQGGAAFF.

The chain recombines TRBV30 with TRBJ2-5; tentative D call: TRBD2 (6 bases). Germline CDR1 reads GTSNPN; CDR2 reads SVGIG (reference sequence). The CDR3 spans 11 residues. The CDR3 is CRASRGKTQYF. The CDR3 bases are TGTCGCGCTTCACGGGGGAAGACCCAGTACTTC.

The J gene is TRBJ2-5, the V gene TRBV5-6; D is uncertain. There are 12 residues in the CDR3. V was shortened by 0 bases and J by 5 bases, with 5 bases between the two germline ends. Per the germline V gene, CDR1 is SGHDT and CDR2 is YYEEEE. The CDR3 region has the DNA TGTGCCAGCAGCTTGGAAGGGGAGACCCAGTACTTC. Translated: CASSLEGETQYF.

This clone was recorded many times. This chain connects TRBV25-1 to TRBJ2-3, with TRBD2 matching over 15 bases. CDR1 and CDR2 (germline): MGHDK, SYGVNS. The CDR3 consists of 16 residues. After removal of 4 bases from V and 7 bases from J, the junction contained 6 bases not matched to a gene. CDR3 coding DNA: TGTGCCAGCAGTGTGGGACTAGCGGGGGGCGGGAATACGCAGTATTTT. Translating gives CASSVGLAGGGNTQYF.

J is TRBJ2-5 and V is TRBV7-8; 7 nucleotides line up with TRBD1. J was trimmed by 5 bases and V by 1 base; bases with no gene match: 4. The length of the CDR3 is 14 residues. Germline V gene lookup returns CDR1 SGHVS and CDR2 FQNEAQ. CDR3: CASSLGQGIETQYF. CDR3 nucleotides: TGTGCCAGCAGCTTAGGACAGGGAATTGAGACCCAGTACTTC.

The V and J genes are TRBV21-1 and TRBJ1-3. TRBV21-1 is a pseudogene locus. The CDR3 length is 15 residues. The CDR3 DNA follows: TGTGCCAGCAGCCAAACAACGGCCTCTGGAAACACCATATATTTT. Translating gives CASSQTTASGNTIYF.

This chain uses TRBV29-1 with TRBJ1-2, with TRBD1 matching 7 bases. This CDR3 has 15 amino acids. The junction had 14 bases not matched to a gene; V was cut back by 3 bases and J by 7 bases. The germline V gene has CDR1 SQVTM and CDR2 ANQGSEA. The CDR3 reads CSVDYTGQALGGYTF. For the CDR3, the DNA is TGCAGCGTTGACTATACCGGACAGGCCTTGGGTGGCTACACCTTC.

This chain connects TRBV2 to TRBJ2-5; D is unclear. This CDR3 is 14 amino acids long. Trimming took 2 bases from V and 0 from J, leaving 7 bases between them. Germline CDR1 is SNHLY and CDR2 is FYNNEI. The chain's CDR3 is CASSERADQETQYF. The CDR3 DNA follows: TGTGCCAGCAGTGAACGGGCAGACCAAGAGACCCAGTACTTC.

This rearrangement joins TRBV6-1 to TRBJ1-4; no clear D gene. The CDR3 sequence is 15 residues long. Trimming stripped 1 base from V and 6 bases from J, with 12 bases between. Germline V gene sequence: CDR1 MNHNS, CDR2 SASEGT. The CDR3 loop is CASSEVLSGDEKLFF. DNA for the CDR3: TGTGCCAGCAGTGAAGTGCTGTCAGGCGATGAAAAACTGTTTTTT.

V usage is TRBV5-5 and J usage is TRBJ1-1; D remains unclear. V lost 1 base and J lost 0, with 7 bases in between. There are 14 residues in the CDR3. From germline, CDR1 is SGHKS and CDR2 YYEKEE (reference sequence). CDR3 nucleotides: TGTGCCAGCAGCTTGTTACAGATGAACACTGAAGCTTTCTTT. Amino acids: CASSLLQMNTEAFF. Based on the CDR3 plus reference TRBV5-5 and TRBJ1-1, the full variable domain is DAGVTQSPTHLIKTRGQQVTLRCSPISGHKSVSWYQQVLGQGPQFIFQYYEKEERGRGNFPDRFSARQFPNYSSELNVNALLLGDSALYLCASSLLQMNTEAFFGQGTRLTVV.

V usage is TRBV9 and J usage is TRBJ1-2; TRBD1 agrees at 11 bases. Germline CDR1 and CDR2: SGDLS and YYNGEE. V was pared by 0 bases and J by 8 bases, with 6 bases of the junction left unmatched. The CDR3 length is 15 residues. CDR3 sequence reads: CASSVEGQGAGGYTF. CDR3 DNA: TGTGCCAGCAGCGTAGAAGGACAGGGGGCGGGAGGCTACACCTTC.

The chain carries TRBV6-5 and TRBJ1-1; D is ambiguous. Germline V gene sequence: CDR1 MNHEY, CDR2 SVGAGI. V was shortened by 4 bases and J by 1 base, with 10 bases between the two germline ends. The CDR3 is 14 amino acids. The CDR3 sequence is CASSSDGKNTEAFF. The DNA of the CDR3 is TGTGCCAGCAGTTCCGACGGGAAGAACACTGAAGCTTTCTTT.

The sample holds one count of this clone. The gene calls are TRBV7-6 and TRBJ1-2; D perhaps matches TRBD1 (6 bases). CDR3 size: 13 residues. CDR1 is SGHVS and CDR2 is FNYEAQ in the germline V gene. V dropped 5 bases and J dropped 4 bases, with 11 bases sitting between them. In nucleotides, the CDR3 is TGTGCCAGCAGCGGTGGGGACACCTATGGCTACACCTTC. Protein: CASSGGDTYGYTF.

CDR3: CASSYHYEQYF. The CDR3 coding sequence is TGTGCCAGCAGCTACCACTACGAGCAGTACTTC. The rearrangement joins TRBV5-6 to TRBJ2-7; D is unresolved. With 3 bases removed from V and 3 bases from J, the gap between germline ends came to 4 bases. Germline CDR1 SGHDT, CDR2 YYEEEE. This CDR3 has 11 residues.

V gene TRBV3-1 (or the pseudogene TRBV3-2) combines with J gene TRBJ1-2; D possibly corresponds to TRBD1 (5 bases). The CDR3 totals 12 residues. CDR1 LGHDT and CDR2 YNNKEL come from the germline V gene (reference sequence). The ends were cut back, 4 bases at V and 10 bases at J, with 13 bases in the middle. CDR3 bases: TGTGCCAGCAGCCCGGGGCGATTATCCTACACCTTC. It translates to CASSPGRLSYTF.

This chain's CDR3 is CASSQDIGAGGSGYTF. DNA for the CDR3: TGCGCCAGCAGCCAAGATATTGGGGCAGGGGGCAGTGGCTACACCTTC. The chain carries TRBV4-1 and TRBJ1-2, with 8 positions matching TRBD1. V lost 0 bases to trimming and J lost 7 bases; unmatched junction nucleotides: 10. Germline V gene sequence: CDR1 MGHRA, CDR2 YSYEKL. This CDR3 spans 16 amino acids.

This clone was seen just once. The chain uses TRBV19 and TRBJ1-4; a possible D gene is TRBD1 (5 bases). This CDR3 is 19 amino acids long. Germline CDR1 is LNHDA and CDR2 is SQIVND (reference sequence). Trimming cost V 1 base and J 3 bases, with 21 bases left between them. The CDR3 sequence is CASSIARILTGMANEKLFF. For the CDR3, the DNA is TGTGCCAGTAGTATAGCCCGGATACTCACAGGAATGGCTAATGAAAAACTGTTTTTT.